A selection of T cell receptor beta chains follows, all from one sample in a study of blood T cell repertoires in COVID-19. Assay: immunoSEQ multiplex PCR; the TCRdb copy retains only in-frame clones and omits some. The sample has about 190,000 clones; about 88% are singletons. The source material was peripheral blood. All receptors derive from a woman older than 75 with acute or convalescent COVID-19. Each CDR3 is given with its conserved first and last residue. A D gene is named only where the DNA matches it firmly. Clone size appears in some rows only: once, few, many, or a class for an expanded clone.

16	TRBD1	TRBJ1-4	.	TRBV11-1	CASSWGTGDPNEKLFF	TGTGCCAGCAGCTGGGGGACAGGGGATCCAAATGAAAAACTGTTTTTT
14	TRBD2	TRBJ2-3	.	TRBV15	CATRSGGPTDTQYF	TGTGCCACCAGGTCGGGGGGGCCAACAGATACGCAGTATTTT
14	.	TRBJ2-7	.	TRBV6-5	CASSRWTTTYEQYF	TGTGCCAGCAGTCGCTGGACAACAACCTACGAGCAGTACTTC
14	.	TRBJ2-7	once	TRBV6-6	CASSYGVREYEQYF	TGTGCCAGCAGTTACGGGGTTCGGGAATACGAGCAGTACTTC
16	.	TRBJ1-6	.	TRBV5-1	CASSLTTDSYNSPLHF	TGCGCCAGCAGCTTAACGACGGACAGTTATAATTCACCCCTCCACTTT
17	.	TRBJ2-6	once	TRBV18	CASSPLGGNSGANVLTF	TGTGCCAGCTCACCACTTGGGGGCAACTCTGGGGCCAACGTCCTGACTTTC
11	.	TRBJ2-1	.	TRBV12-3/TRBV12-4	CASSFRNEQFF	TGTGCCAGCAGTTTCCGCAATGAGCAGTTCTTC
11	.	TRBJ2-2	.	TRBV11-2	CASSTGGELFF	TGTGCCAGCAGCACGGGGGGGGAGCTGTTTTTT
18	TRBD2	TRBJ2-1	.	TRBV18	CASSPRNIVGTSRREQFF	TGTGCCAGCTCACCCAGGAACATTGTGGGGACTAGTAGGAGGGAGCAGTTCTTC
20	TRBD1	TRBJ1-6	.	TRBV6-6	CASSPDRAVSGSSYNSPLHF	TGTGCCAGCAGCCCAGACAGGGCGGTCTCGGGGAGCTCCTATAATTCACCCCTCCACTTT
15	.	TRBJ2-7	.	TRBV5-1	CASSLGTHSSYEQYF	TGCGCCAGCAGCTTGGGTACCCACAGCTCCTACGAGCAGTACTTC
15	.	TRBJ2-7	.	TRBV7-2	CASSPRRDSGYEQYF	TGTGCCAGCAGCCCGAGGCGGGACTCCGGGTACGAGCAGTACTTC
13	.	TRBJ1-2	.	TRBV2	CAVGGREGNGYTF	TGTGCCGTGGGGGGCAGGGAGGGAAATGGCTACACCTTC
13	.	TRBJ1-2	.	TRBV24-1	CATSDLAGGGYTF	TGTGCCACCAGTGATTTGGCGGGGGGAGGCTACACCTTC
15	TRBD2	TRBJ2-1	.	TRBV7-9	CASTLHLAGANEQFF	TGTGCCAGCACCTTGCACCTGGCGGGAGCAAATGAGCAGTTCTTC
19	TRBD2	TRBJ2-1	once	TRBV19	CASSIALGLAGSSYNEQFF	TGTGCCAGTAGTATAGCTCTAGGACTAGCGGGGAGCTCCTACAATGAGCAGTTCTTC
17	TRBD1	TRBJ1-5	.	TRBV6-2/TRBV6-3	CASTPLQGAYDNQPQHF	TGTGCCAGCACCCCTTTACAGGGGGCCTACGACAATCAGCCCCAGCATTTT
15	TRBD1	TRBJ2-7	.	TRBV11-3	CASSEAGGDSYEQYF	TGTGCCAGCAGCGAAGCAGGGGGTGATTCCTACGAGCAGTACTTC
15	TRBD2	TRBJ2-1	.	TRBV3-1/TRBV3-2	CASSQMLAGDNEQFF	TGTGCCAGCAGCCAAATGCTAGCGGGAGACAATGAGCAGTTCTTC
13	.	TRBJ1-2	.	TRBV29-1	CSVEDLGQSGYTF	TGCAGCGTTGAAGATCTTGGTCAGTCTGGCTACACCTTC
13	TRBD1	TRBJ1-1	.	TRBV3-1/TRBV3-2	CASSQRTGGQAFF	TGTGCCAGCAGCCAAAGGACAGGGGGCCAAGCTTTCTTT
13	.	TRBJ1-5	.	TRBV12-5	CASGLSHIRSQHF	TGTGCTAGTGGTTTGTCCCACATCAGATCCCAGCATTTT
13	.	TRBJ1-3	.	TRBV5-1	CASSLPEGNTIYF	TGCGCCAGCAGCTTGCCAGAAGGAAACACCATATATTTT
15	TRBD1	TRBJ2-5	.	TRBV5-1	CASSLMGTDQETQYF	TGCGCCAGCAGCTTAATGGGGACAGACCAAGAGACCCAGTACTTC
14	.	TRBJ1-1	.	TRBV27	CASSSDRFHTEAFF	TGTGCCAGCAGTTCTGACAGATTCCACACTGAAGCTTTCTTT